Presented here are 9 T cell receptor beta chains from one specimen sequenced in a study of CD8+ T cells in alopecia areata. Treatment in this sample: oral pan-JAK inhibitor, 5-10 mg twice daily. Following RNA extraction, reverse transcription yielded cDNA that acted as the sequencing template. Repertoires were generated with immunoSEQ multiplex PCR, while TCRdb's copy carries only in-frame clones and drops some. The sample carries about 99,000 clones, approximately 90% recorded once. This specimen consisted of CD8+ T cells sorted from blood, obtained at approximately week 30, from a patient treated with tofacitinib. Receptors originate from a human donor with alopecia areata.

J is TRBJ2-2 and V is TRBV27, with D hard to call. The CDR3 consists of 13 residues. Germline V lookup: CDR1 MNHEY, CDR2 SMNVEV (reference sequence). V lost 4 bases and J 4 bases, leaving 7 bases between the germline ends. CDR3 protein: CASSYWGTGELFF. CDR3 in DNA: TGTGCCAGCAGTTACTGGGGCACCGGGGAGCTGTTTTTT.

V gene TRBV6-5 combines with J gene TRBJ2-1; the D gene is possibly TRBD2 (5 bases). Trimming left V 2 bases short and J 3 bases short, with 8 bases between. The CDR3 covers 14 residues. Per germline, CDR1 MNHEY and CDR2 SVGAGI. CDR3 sequence: CASSYEGVYNEQFF. The DNA of the CDR3 is TGTGCCAGCAGTTACGAGGGAGTCTACAATGAGCAGTTCTTC.

The chain combines TRBV5-6 with TRBJ1-2; TRBD1 matches at 7 bases. Germline CDR1 SGHDT, CDR2 YYEEEE. The V segment lost 4 bases and the J segment 4 bases; nucleotides outside the gene matches: 7. The CDR3 loop spans 14 amino acids. CDR3 loop: CASSQGGAVYGYTF. The CDR3 nucleotides read TGTGCCAGCAGCCAAGGGGGCGCGGTCTATGGCTACACCTTC.

The V and J genes are TRBV14 and TRBJ2-3; D is possibly TRBD2 (6 bases). V dropped 5 bases and J dropped 0 bases, with 12 bases sitting between them. The CDR3 is 15 amino acids. Germline-derived CDR1 and CDR2 are SGHDN and FVKESK. The CDR3 spells CASSYWGTSTDTQYF. CDR3 DNA sequence: TGTGCCAGCAGCTACTGGGGGACTAGCACAGATACGCAGTATTTT.

The chain carries TRBV19 and TRBJ2-2; D unclear. The CDR3 length is 14 residues. Trimming cost V 6 bases and J 1 base, with 9 bases left between them. Germline CDR1 reads LNHDA; CDR2 reads SQIVND (reference sequence). The chain's CDR3 is CASRTVENTGELFF. CDR3 DNA sequence: TGTGCCAGTAGGACTGTTGAGAACACCGGGGAGCTGTTTTTT.

The gene calls are TRBV27 and TRBJ2-1; 13 nucleotides agree with TRBD2. Germline values: CDR1 MNHEY, CDR2 SMNVEV (reference sequence). This CDR3 spans 20 amino acids. J gave up 6 bases and V 4 bases, and 18 bases lay outside the gene matches. The CDR3 DNA sequence: TGTGCCAGCAGTTACCAGGGGGGACTAGCGGGATCCCTATGGAGCAATGAGCAGTTCTTC. Translating gives CASSYQGGLAGSLWSNEQFF.

The chain recombines TRBV7-9 with TRBJ2-2; a weak D match, TRBD2 (7 bases). The CDR3 contains 17 residues. CDR1 and CDR2 (germline): SEHNR, FQNEAQ (reference sequence). The V and J ends lost 5 bases and 3 bases respectively, with 19 bases between them. The DNA of the CDR3 is TGTGCCAGCAGCCACCCCCCGGCGGGGGCCCACACCGGGGAGCTGTTTTTT. Amino acid sequence: CASSHPPAGAHTGELFF.

The chain carries TRBV27 and TRBJ2-7; no reliable D call. This CDR3 comprises 16 residues. V gave up 1 base and J gave up 0 bases, with 13 bases separating them. Germline V gene sequence: CDR1 MNHEY, CDR2 SMNVEV (reference sequence). The CDR3 bases are TGTGCCAGCAGTTTATTCCCCACCATGAACTCCTACGAGCAGTACTTC. Its protein is CASSLFPTMNSYEQYF.

CDR3 residues: CASSPRVEGPRSGEQYF. CDR3 DNA sequence: TGCGCCAGCAGCCCCCGGGTGGAGGGGCCGCGGTCGGGTGAGCAGTACTTC. This chain joins TRBV5-1 and TRBJ2-7; tentatively, D is TRBD2 (6 bases). Germline V gene data show CDR1 as SGHRS and CDR2 as YFSETQ. Deletions cut 4 bases from V and 7 bases from J, with 27 bases between. The CDR3 has 17 amino acids.